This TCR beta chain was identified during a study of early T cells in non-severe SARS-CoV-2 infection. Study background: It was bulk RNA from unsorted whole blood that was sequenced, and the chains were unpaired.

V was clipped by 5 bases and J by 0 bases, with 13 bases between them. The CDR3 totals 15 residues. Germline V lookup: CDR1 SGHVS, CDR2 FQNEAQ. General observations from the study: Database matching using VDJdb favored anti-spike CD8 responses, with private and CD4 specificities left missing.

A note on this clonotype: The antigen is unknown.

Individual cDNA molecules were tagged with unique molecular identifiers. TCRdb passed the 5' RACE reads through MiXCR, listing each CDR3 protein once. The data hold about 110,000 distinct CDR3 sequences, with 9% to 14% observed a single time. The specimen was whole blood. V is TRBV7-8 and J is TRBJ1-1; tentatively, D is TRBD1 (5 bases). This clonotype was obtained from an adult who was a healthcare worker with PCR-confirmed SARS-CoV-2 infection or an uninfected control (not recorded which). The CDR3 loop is CASSRAVGVNTEAFF. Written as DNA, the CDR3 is TGTGCCAGCAGCCGGGCCGTGGGGGTGAACACTGAAGCTTTCTTT.